This T cell receptor beta chain was obtained from a study of blood T cells in healthy people across ages. General study findings and limits: Naive T cell percentage showed a strong correlation with TCR beta diversity. Possibly, changes in expanded clonotypes were confounded because donor CMV status was unknown.

About this clonotype itself: What it binds is not known.

Every sample yielded at least 6.5 million isolated PBMCs. Sample-barcoded 5' priming and a J-beta primer mix drove a second PCR of roughly 6 to 12 cycles. TCRdb recomputed calls from the 5' RACE reads with MiXCR, one row per CDR3 protein. The sample contains roughly 730,000 distinct CDR3 sequences, 56% of which appear only once. This CDR3 region has 11 residues. Between the trimmed V and J ends, which lost 3 bases and 8 bases, there was a span of 7 bases. Germline assignment: CDR1 LGHDT and CDR2 YNNKEL (reference sequence). Sequencing was performed on blood. The sequence came from a middle-aged man in good health. The chain combines TRBV3-1 with TRBJ1-2; D gene unclear. This CDR3 reads CASSQNWGYTF. CDR3 nucleotides: TGTGCCAGCAGCCAGAACTGGGGCTACACCTTC.